This T cell receptor (beta chain) stems from a study of glioma-infiltrating T cells. Using RNA template, CDR3s of TCR alpha and beta were amplified with iRepertoire arm-PCR. Tissue mRNA or PBMC total RNA, roughly 100-400 ng, went into one-step reverse transcription and amplification. TCRdb analysed the multiplex PCR reads with MiXCR anew, one entry per CDR3 protein. The table lists approximately 120,000 distinct CDR3 sequences, roughly 24% of them singletons. The CDR3 covers 13 residues. Germline V gene data show CDR1 as MNHNS and CDR2 as SASEGT. V was trimmed by 5 bases and J by 0 bases, leaving 8 bases between them. This clonotype was found many times. No antigen is known for it. The study's findings and limits: Tissue-blood divergence was below expectation in non-neoplastic patients, above in gliomas.

The receptor was derived from a human donor with low-grade glioma or glioblastoma, undergoing nonglioma brain surgery, or in good health (not recorded which). Sequenced sample: glioma tissue, nonneoplastic brain tissue, or PBMCs (not recorded which). The rearrangement joins TRBV6-1 to TRBJ2-7; D not resolved. The DNA of the CDR3 is TGTGCCAGCAGTCCCATGAGCTCCTACGAGCAGTACTTC. Protein product: CASSPMSSYEQYF.